These T cell receptor beta chains were read from a single sample in a study of T cells after yellow fever vaccination. In TCRdb, the 5' RACE reads were re-called with MiXCR into one record per CDR3 protein. The sample contains some 320,000 distinct CDR3 sequences, roughly 4.3% of which appear only once. The specimen comprised PBMCs, sampled 15 days after the yellow fever booster vaccination. Receptors originate from a man between 18 and 35 years old who received the YFV17D yellow fever vaccine. The CDR3 runs from the conserved cysteine through the conserved F or W. D genes are given only for firm matches. The size field is filled for only some rows; it gives once, few, many or a size class.

cdr3_length	d_call	clone_size	v_call	j_call	cdr3_aa	cdr3_nt
14	TRBD1	.	TRBV5-4	TRBJ1-3	CASSFGQGVDTIYF	TGTGCCAGCAGCTTCGGACAGGGTGTGGACACCATATATTTT
14	TRBD2	many	TRBV10-3	TRBJ2-3	CAIASGGDTDTQYF	TGTGCCATAGCAAGCGGGGGGGACACAGATACGCAGTATTTT
16	TRBD1	.	TRBV29-1	TRBJ2-3	CSVVSLDRVSSDTQYF	TGCAGCGTTGTATCGCTTGACAGGGTGTCGTCAGATACGCAGTATTTT
14	.	.	TRBV7-2	TRBJ2-7	CASRRSGVSYEQYF	TGTGCCAGCAGGCGCTCCGGTGTATCCTACGAGCAGTACTTC
13	TRBD1	many	TRBV7-8	TRBJ1-1	CASSQWDRTEAFF	TGTGCCAGCAGCCAATGGGACAGGACTGAAGCTTTCTTT
13	.	many	TRBV4-3	TRBJ1-1	CASSQDRYTEAFF	TGCGCCAGCAGCCAAGACAGGTACACTGAAGCTTTCTTT
12	.	few	TRBV7-6	TRBJ1-1	CAGGQLNTEAFF	TGTGCCGGAGGACAGTTGAACACTGAAGCTTTCTTT
16	TRBD2	.	TRBV5-4	TRBJ2-5	CASSLAGGTSRETQYF	TGTGCCAGCAGCCTAGCGGGGGGAACTTCGCGGGAGACCCAGTACTTC
13	.	few	TRBV5-1	TRBJ1-2	CASSSERVGGYTF	TGCGCCAGCAGCTCCGAAAGGGTAGGAGGCTACACCTTC
14	TRBD2	few	TRBV15	TRBJ2-7	CATSRGEGTYEQYF	TGTGCCACCTCCCGGGGGGAGGGGACCTACGAGCAGTACTTC
15	.	.	TRBV7-2	TRBJ1-6	CASSSRDGIKSPLHF	TGTGCCAGCAGCTCCCGGGACGGAATAAAGTCACCCCTCCACTTT
14	.	few	TRBV11-2	TRBJ2-7	CASSSLPRPYEQYF	TGTGCCAGCAGCTCCCTCCCTCGGCCCTACGAGCAGTACTTC
14	.	many	TRBV7-2	TRBJ2-7	CASSLNRNNYEQYF	TGTGCCAGCAGCTTAAACAGGAACAACTACGAGCAGTACTTC
16	.	few	TRBV10-3	TRBJ1-4	CAISESTGRRGEKLFF	TGTGCCATCAGTGAGTCGACGGGGCGAAGGGGTGAAAAACTGTTTTTT
12	TRBD2	many	TRBV5-1	TRBJ2-7	CASSPLGGEQYF	TGCGCCAGCAGCCCCCTGGGGGGGGAGCAGTACTTC
17	TRBD1	many	TRBV19	TRBJ2-4	CASSIGFGTGTKNIQYF	TGTGCCAGTAGTATAGGATTTGGGACAGGGACCAAAAACATTCAGTACTTC
16	.	few	TRBV7-9	TRBJ1-2	CASSLGAGRLLYGYTF	TGTGCCAGCAGCTTGGGGGCAGGGCGGCTCCTCTATGGCTACACCTTC
14	.	many	TRBV6-5	TRBJ2-1	CASSGDRWDNEQFF	TGTGCCAGCAGTGGGGACCGATGGGACAATGAGCAGTTCTTC
15	TRBD2	many	TRBV20-1	TRBJ2-1	CSATPSGALGNEQFF	TGCAGTGCTACCCCTAGCGGGGCCTTGGGGAATGAGCAGTTCTTC
13	TRBD2	many	TRBV7-3	TRBJ2-1	CASSPKGGSGRFF	TGTGCCAGCAGCCCAAAGGGCGGGAGTGGGAGGTTCTTC
16	.	few	TRBV25-1	TRBJ1-4	CASSEGSWRGSEKLFF	TGTGCCAGCAGTGAGGGAAGTTGGAGGGGCTCCGAAAAACTGTTTTTT
17	TRBD1	many	TRBV20-1	TRBJ1-5	CSARVDRGPQGNQPQHF	TGCAGTGCTAGAGTGGACAGGGGGCCTCAAGGCAATCAGCCCCAGCATTTT
15	TRBD2	.	TRBV27	TRBJ2-5	CASRIAGGFQETQYF	TGTGCCAGCAGGATAGCGGGGGGATTCCAAGAGACCCAGTACTTC
15	.	many	TRBV5-1	TRBJ2-7	CASSLEGVEGHEQYF	TGCGCCAGCAGCTTGGAGGGGGTAGAGGGCCACGAGCAGTACTTC
14	.	many	TRBV12-3/TRBV12-4	TRBJ2-5	CASSQRTLGETQYF	TGTGCCAGCAGCCAGAGGACCCTTGGGGAGACCCAGTACTTC
15	TRBD1	many	TRBV7-2	TRBJ1-1	CASSLEQGFRTEAFF	TGTGCCAGCAGCTTAGAACAGGGGTTTCGGACTGAAGCTTTCTTT
12	.	many	TRBV2	TRBJ1-5	CASSDGYQPQHF	TGTGCCAGCAGTGACGGGTATCAGCCCCAGCATTTT
15	.	few	TRBV20-1	TRBJ1-1	CSARDSLGFRTEAFF	TGCAGTGCTAGAGATAGCCTGGGCTTTAGGACTGAAGCTTTCTTT
14	TRBD1	few	TRBV20-1	TRBJ2-7	CSARPGQNLYEQYF	TGCAGTGCTAGACCGGGACAGAACCTCTACGAGCAGTACTTC
15	.	many	TRBV7-2	TRBJ2-5	CASSLAGTKFLTQYF	TGTGCCAGCAGCTTAGCGGGGACCAAGTTCCTGACCCAGTACTTC
16	TRBD2	many	TRBV20-1	TRBJ2-4	CSAREFERGGADIQYF	TGCAGTGCTAGAGAGTTCGAGCGGGGGGGTGCAGACATTCAGTACTTC
11	.	many	TRBV5-1	TRBJ2-7	CASSHSYEQYF	TGCGCCAGCAGCCACTCCTACGAGCAGTACTTC
14	.	.	TRBV5-5	TRBJ1-5	CASSPGSSNQPQHF	TGTGCCAGCAGCCCTGGGAGTAGCAATCAGCCCCAGCATTTT
15	TRBD2	.	TRBV7-2	TRBJ2-1	CASGTGTSAYNEQFF	TGTGCCAGCGGAACCGGGACTAGCGCCTACAATGAGCAGTTCTTC
15	TRBD1	many	TRBV5-1	TRBJ1-1	CASSPMGQGNTEAFF	TGCGCCAGCAGCCCAATGGGACAGGGAAACACTGAAGCTTTCTTT
17	TRBD2	.	TRBV12-3/TRBV12-4	TRBJ2-1	CASSPWTSGGPGDEQFF	TGTGCCAGCAGTCCCTGGACTAGCGGGGGACCGGGGGATGAGCAGTTCTTC
14	TRBD2	.	TRBV20-1	TRBJ2-5	CSARVLAGEETQYF	TGCAGTGCTAGGGTACTAGCGGGTGAGGAGACCCAGTACTTC
14	.	many	TRBV5-1	TRBJ2-3	CASSFQGSPDTQYF	TGCGCCAGCAGCTTCCAGGGCTCCCCAGATACGCAGTATTTT
14	.	.	TRBV12-3/TRBV12-4	TRBJ2-1	CASSSGRILNEQFF	TGTGCCAGCAGTTCGGGTCGGATTCTCAATGAGCAGTTCTTC
19	.	few	TRBV6-2/TRBV6-3	TRBJ2-2	CASSYSSDPGNANTGELFF	TGTGCCAGCAGTTACTCCTCAGATCCGGGTAACGCGAACACCGGGGAGCTGTTTTTT
14	.	few	TRBV6-2/TRBV6-3	TRBJ2-5	CASWGRQGQETQYF	TGTGCCTCCTGGGGCCGGCAGGGCCAAGAGACCCAGTACTTC
15	TRBD1	.	TRBV11-2	TRBJ2-5	CASSRDRGTGETQYF	TGTGCCAGCAGCCGGGACAGGGGGACGGGGGAGACCCAGTACTTC
14	.	few	TRBV12-3/TRBV12-4	TRBJ2-1	CASSFGGRNNEQFF	TGTGCCAGCAGTTTTGGGGGGCGGAACAATGAGCAGTTCTTC
18	.	.	TRBV27	TRBJ2-3	CASSPHPLGTASTDTQYF	TGTGCCAGCAGTCCCCACCCCCTCGGGACTGCTAGCACAGATACGCAGTATTTT
15	TRBD1	.	TRBV5-1	TRBJ2-7	CASSGTGGGGHEQYF	TGCGCCAGCAGCGGAACAGGGGGCGGTGGGCACGAGCAGTACTTC
14	TRBD2	many	TRBV20-1	TRBJ2-3	CSAYSGGLQDTQYF	TGCAGTGCTTATAGCGGGGGGTTACAAGATACGCAGTATTTT
16	.	few	TRBV5-6	TRBJ1-6	CASSLPGRSYNSPLHF	TGTGCCAGCAGCTTACCAGGCCGATCCTATAATTCACCCCTCCACTTT
11	.	many	TRBV7-9	TRBJ2-2	CASSRTGELFF	TGTGCCAGCAGCCGAACCGGGGAGCTGTTTTTT
18	TRBD1	many	TRBV4-3	TRBJ2-2	CASSHARDRIPHTGELFF	TGCGCCAGCAGCCATGCCCGGGACAGGATTCCCCACACCGGGGAGCTGTTTTTT
13	.	many	TRBV6-2/TRBV6-3	TRBJ1-2	CASRTDSNYGYTF	TGTGCCAGCAGGACCGACAGCAACTATGGCTACACCTTC
16	TRBD2	many	TRBV7-2	TRBJ2-2	CASSFQGTSGAGELFF	TGTGCCAGCAGCTTCCAAGGGACTAGCGGCGCCGGGGAGCTGTTTTTT
15	TRBD2	.	TRBV24-1	TRBJ2-1	CATSSTGGPRNEQFF	TGTGCCACCAGTTCGACGGGGGGGCCGCGGAATGAGCAGTTCTTC